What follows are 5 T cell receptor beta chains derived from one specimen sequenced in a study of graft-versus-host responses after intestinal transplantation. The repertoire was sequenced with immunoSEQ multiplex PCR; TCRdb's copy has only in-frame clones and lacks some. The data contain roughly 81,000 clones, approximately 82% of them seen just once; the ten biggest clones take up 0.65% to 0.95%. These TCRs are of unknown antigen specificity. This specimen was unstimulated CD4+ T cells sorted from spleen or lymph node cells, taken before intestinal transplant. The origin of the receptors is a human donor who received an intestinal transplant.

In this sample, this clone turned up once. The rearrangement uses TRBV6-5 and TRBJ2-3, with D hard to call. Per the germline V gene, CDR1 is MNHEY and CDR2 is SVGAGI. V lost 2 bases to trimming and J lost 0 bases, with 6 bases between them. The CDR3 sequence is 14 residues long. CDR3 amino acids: CASSYGSSTDTQYF. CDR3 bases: TGTGCCAGCAGTTACGGCAGTAGCACAGATACGCAGTATTTT.

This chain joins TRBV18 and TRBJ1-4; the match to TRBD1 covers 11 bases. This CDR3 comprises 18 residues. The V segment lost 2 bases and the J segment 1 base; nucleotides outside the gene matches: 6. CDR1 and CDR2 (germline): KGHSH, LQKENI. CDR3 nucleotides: TGTGCCAGCTCACCAAGGGACAGGGGGGAGGAAACTAATGAAAAACTGTTTTTT. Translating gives CASSPRDRGEETNEKLFF.

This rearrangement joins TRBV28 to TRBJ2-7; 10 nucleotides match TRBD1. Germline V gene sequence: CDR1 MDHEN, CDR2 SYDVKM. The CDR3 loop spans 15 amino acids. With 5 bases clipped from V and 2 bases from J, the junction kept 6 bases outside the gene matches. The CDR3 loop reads CASSPPGQGTYEQYF. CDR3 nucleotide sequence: TGTGCCAGCAGTCCCCCGGGACAGGGGACCTACGAGCAGTACTTC.

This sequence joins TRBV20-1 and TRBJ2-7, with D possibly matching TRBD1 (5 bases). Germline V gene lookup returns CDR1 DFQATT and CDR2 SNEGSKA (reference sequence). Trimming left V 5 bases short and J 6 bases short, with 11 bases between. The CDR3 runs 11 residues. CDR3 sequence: CSAEQVSEQYF. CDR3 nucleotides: TGCAGTGCTGAACAGGTATCCGAGCAGTACTTC.

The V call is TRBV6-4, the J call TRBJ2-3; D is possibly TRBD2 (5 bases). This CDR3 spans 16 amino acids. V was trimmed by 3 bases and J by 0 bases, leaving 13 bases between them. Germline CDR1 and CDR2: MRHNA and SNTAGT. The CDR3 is CASSESASSSTDTQYF. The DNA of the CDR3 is TGTGCCAGCAGTGAGTCGGCTAGCTCTAGCACAGATACGCAGTATTTT.